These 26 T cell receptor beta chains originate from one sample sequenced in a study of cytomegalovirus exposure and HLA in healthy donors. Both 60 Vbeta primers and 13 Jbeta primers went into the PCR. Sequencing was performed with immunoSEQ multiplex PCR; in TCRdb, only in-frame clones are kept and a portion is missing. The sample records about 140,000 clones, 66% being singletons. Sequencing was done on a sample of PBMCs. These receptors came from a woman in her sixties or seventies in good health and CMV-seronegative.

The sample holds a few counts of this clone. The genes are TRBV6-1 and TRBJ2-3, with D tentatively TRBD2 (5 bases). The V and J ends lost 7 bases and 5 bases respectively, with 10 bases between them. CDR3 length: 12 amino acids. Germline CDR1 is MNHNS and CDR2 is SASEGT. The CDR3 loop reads CASTKEGDTQYF. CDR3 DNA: TGTGCCAGCACTAAAGAGGGAGATACGCAGTATTTT.

The CDR3 DNA sequence: TGTGCCAGCAGCGGGGGGACGGCCGCGGGGGAGACCCAGTACTTC. As protein: CASSGGTAAGETQYF. The rearrangement uses TRBV9 and TRBJ2-5; possible D gene TRBD2, 6 bases. Germline CDR1 is SGDLS and CDR2 is YYNGEE. With 3 bases removed from V and 5 bases from J, the gap between germline ends came to 17 bases. The CDR3 length is 15 residues.

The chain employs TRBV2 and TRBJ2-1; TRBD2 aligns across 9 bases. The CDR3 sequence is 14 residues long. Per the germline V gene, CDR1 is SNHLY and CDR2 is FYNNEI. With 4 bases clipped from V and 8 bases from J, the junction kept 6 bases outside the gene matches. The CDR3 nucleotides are TGTGCCAGCAGTGTTAAGCGGGGGGCGCATGAGCAGTTCTTC. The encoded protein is CASSVKRGAHEQFF. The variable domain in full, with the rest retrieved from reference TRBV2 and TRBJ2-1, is EPEVTQTPSHQVTQMGQEVILRCVPISNHLYFYWYRQILGQKVEFLVSFYNNEISEKSEIFDDQFSVERPDGSNFTLKIRSTKLEDSAMYFCASSVKRGAHEQFFGPGTRLTVL.

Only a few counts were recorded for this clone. DNA for the CDR3: TGTGCCAGCAGCCCGGAGTTAAGTAAGGACAGAGAGCAGTACTTC. Translation gives CASSPELSKDREQYF. This chain joins TRBV7-9 and TRBJ2-7, with D maybe TRBD1 (6 bases). CDR3 length: 15 amino acids. CDR1 and CDR2 (germline): SEHNR, FQNEAQ (reference sequence). V shed 5 bases and J shed 7 bases, with 21 bases lying between them.

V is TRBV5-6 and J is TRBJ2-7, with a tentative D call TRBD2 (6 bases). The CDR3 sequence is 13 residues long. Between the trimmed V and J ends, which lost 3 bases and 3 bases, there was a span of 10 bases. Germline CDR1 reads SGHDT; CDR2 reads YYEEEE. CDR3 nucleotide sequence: TGTGCCAGCAGCTCCGGGACTTACTACGAGCAGTACTTC. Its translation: CASSSGTYYEQYF.

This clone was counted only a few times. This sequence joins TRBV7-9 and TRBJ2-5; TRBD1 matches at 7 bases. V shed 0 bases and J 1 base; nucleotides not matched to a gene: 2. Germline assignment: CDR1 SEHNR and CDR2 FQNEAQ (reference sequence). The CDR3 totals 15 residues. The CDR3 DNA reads TGTGCCAGCAGCTTAGCGACAGGGTCCCAAGAGACCCAGTACTTC. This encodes CASSLATGSQETQYF. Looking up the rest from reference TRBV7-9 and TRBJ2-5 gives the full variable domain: DTGVSQNPRHKITKRGQNVTFRCDPISEHNRLYWYRQTLGQGPEFLTYFQNEAQLEKSRLLSDRFSAERPKGSFSTLEIQRTEQGDSAMYLCASSLATGSQETQYFGPGTRLLVL.

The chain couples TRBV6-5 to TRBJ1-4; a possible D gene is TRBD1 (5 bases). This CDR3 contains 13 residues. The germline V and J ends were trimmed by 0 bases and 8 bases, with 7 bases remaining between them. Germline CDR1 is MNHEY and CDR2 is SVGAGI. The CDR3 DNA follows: TGTGCCAGCAGTTACTCGACAGTCGAAAAACTGTTTTTT. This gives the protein CASSYSTVEKLFF.

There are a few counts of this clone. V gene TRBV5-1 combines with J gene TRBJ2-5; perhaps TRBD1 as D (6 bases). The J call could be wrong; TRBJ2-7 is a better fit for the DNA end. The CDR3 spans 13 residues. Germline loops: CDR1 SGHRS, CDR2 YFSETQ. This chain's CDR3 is CASSLTGMYEQYF. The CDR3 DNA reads TGCGCCAGCAGCTTGACAGGGATGTACGAGCAGTACTTC.

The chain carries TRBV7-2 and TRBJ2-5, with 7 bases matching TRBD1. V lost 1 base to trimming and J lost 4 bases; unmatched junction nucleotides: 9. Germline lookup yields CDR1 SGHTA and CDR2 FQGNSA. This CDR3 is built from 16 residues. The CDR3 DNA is TGTGCCAGCAGCTTAGGACTGACAGGGAAGGTAGAGACCCAGTACTTC. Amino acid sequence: CASSLGLTGKVETQYF.

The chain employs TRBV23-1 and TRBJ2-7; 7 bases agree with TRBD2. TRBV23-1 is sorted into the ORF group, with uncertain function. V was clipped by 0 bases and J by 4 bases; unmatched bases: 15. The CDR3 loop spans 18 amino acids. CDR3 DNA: TGCGCCAGCAGTCAATCACGATGGCAGACAGCGGGGCCTTACGAGCAGTACTTC. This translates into CASSQSRWQTAGPYEQYF.

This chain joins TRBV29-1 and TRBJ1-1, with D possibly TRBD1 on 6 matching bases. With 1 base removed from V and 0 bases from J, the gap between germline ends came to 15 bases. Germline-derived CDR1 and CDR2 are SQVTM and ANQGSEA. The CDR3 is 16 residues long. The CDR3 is CSVEVFRQAMNTEAFF. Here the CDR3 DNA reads TGCAGCGTTGAAGTCTTCCGACAGGCAATGAACACTGAAGCTTTCTTT.

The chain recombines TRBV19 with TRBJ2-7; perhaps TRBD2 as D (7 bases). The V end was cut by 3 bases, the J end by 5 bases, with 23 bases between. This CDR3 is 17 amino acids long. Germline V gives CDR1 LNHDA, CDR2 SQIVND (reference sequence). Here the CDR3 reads CASSIYGGGPMADEQYF. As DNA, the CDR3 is TGTGCCAGTAGTATCTACGGCGGGGGCCCCATGGCGGACGAGCAGTACTTC.

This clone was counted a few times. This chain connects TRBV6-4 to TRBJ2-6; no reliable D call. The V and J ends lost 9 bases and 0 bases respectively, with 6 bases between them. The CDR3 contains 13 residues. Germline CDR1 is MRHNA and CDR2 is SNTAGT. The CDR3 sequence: CASQASGANVLTF. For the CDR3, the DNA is TGTGCCAGTCAAGCCTCTGGGGCCAACGTCCTGACTTTC.

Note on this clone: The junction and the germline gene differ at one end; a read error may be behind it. CDR3 amino acids: CASSSSGRASGIGF. CDR3 bases: TGTGCCAGCAGCTCGTCCGGTAGGGCTAGCGGGATTGGTTTT. The genes are TRBV7-2 and TRBJ2-3; 9 nucleotides agree with TRBD2. The germline CDR1 and CDR2 sequences are SGHTA and FQGNSA. The CDR3 runs to 14 residues.

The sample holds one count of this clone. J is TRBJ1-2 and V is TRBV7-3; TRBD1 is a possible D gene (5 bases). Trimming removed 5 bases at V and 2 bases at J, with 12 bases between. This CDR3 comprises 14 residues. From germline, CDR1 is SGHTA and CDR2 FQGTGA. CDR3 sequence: CASSPGGGNYGYTF. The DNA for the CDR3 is TGTGCCAGCAGCCCCGGGGGGGGAAACTATGGCTACACCTTC.

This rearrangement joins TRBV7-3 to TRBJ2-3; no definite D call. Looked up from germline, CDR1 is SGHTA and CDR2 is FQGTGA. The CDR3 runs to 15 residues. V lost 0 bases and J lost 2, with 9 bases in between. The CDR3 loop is CASSLTVGTTDTQYF. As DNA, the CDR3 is TGTGCCAGCAGCTTAACGGTCGGTACCACAGATACGCAGTATTTT.

CDR3 DNA: TGCGCCAGCAGCCAAACGGGACAGGGCACTGAAGCTTTCTTT. It translates to CASSQTGQGTEAFF. The rearrangement uses TRBV5-1 and TRBJ1-1; TRBD1 matches 9 bases. Per germline, CDR1 SGHRS and CDR2 YFSETQ. The CDR3 runs 14 residues. V dropped 4 bases and J dropped 4; count of bases not matched to a gene: 5. The full variable domain, in which reference TRBV5-1 and TRBJ1-1 provide the parts outside the CDR3, is KAGVTQTPRYLIKTRGQQVTLSCSPISGHRSVSWYQQTPGQGLQFLFEYFSETQRNKGNFPGRFSGRQFSNSRSEMNVSTLELGDSALYLCASSQTGQGTEAFFGQGTRLTVV.

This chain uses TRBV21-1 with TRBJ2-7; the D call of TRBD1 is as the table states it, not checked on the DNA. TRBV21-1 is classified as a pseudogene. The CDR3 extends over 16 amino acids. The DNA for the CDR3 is TGTGCCAGCAGCAAAGACCTGGTGGGACAGCAATACGAGCAGTACTTC. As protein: CASSKDLVGQQYEQYF.

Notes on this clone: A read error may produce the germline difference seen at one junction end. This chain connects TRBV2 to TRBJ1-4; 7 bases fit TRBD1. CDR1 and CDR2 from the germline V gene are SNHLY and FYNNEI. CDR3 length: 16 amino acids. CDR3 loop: CAGSARQGATNEKLFF. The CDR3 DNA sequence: TGTGCCGGCAGTGCTAGACAGGGTGCAACTAATGAAAAACTGTTTTTT.

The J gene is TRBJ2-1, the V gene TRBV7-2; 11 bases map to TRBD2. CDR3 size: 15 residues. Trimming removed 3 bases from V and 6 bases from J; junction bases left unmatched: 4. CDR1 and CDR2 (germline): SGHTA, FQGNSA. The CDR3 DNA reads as TGTGCCAGCAGCTTTAGCGGGGGGGCTTTCAATGAGCAGTTCTTC. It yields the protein CASSFSGGAFNEQFF. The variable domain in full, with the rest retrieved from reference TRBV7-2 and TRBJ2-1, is GAGVSQSPSNKVTEKGKDVELRCDPISGHTALYWYRQSLGQGLEFLIYFQGNSAPDKSGLPSDRFSAERTGGSVSTLTIQRTQQEDSAVYLCASSFSGGAFNEQFFGPGTRLTVL.

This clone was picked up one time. The CDR3, as DNA: TGTGCCAGCAGTTACGTGCCAGGGACTGGAAGCTACACCTTC. Residues: CASSYVPGTGSYTF. V is TRBV6-6 and J is TRBJ1-2; D perhaps matches TRBD1 (5 bases). The CDR3 consists of 14 residues. CDR1 and CDR2 (germline): MNHNY, SVGAGI (reference sequence). Trimming shortened V by 2 bases and J by 9 bases, and 16 bases separated the two germline ends.

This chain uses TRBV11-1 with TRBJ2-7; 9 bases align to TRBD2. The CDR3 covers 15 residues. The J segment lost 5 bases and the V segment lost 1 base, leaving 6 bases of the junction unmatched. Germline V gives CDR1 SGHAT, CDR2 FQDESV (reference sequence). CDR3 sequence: CASSLGAGGPHEQYF. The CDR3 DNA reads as TGTGCCAGCAGCTTAGGGGCGGGAGGGCCCCACGAGCAGTACTTC. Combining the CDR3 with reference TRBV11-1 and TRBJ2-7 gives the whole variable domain EAEVAQSPRYKITEKSQAVAFWCDPISGHATLYWYRQILGQGPELLVQFQDESVVDDSQLPKDRFSAERLKGVDSTLKIQPAELGDSAMYLCASSLGAGGPHEQYFGPGTRLTVT.

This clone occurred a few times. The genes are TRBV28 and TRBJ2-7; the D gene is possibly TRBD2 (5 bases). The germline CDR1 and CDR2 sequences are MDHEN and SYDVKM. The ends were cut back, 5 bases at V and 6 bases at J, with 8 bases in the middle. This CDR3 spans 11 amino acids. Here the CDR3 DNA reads TGTGCCAGCAGTCTGAGGGCCGAGCAGTACTTC. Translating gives CASSLRAEQYF.

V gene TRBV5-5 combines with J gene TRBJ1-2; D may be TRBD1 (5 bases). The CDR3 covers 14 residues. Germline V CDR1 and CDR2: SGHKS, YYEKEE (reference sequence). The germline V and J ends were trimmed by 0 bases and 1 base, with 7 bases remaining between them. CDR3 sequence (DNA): TGTGCCAGCAGCTTGGAGGGGATTAACTATGGCTACACCTTC. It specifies CASSLEGINYGYTF.

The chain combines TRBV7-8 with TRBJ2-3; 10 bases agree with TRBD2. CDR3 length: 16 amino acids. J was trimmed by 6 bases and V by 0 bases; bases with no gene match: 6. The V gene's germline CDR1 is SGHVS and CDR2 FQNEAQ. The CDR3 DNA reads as TGTGCCAGCAGCTTAGCGCTAGCGGGGGCCCGGGATACGCAGTATTTT. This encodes CASSLALAGARDTQYF.

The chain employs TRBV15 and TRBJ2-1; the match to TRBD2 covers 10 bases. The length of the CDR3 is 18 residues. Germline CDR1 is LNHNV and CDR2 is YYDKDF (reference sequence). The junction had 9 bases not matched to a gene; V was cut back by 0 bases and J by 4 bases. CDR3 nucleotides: TGTGCCACCAGCAGAGATCGGGTAGCGGGGGGCCGGTACAATGAGCAGTTCTTC. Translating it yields CATSRDRVAGGRYNEQFF.